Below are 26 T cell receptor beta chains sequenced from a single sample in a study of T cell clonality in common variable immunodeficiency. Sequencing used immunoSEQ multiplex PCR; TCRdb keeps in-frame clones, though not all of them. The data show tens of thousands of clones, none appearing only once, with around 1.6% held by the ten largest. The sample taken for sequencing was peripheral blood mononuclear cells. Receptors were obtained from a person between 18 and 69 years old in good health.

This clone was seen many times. CDR3 loop: CASRRQVNYGYTF. The sequenced CDR3 bases are TGTGCCAGCAGAAGACAGGTGAACTATGGC. The chain uses TRBV11-2 and TRBJ1-2; maybe TRBD1 (6 bases). The read gets to within 3 residues of the CDR3 end, and the germline J gene fills in the rest. The CDR3 is 13 amino acids. Germline CDR1 SGHAT, CDR2 FQNNGV. Trimming stripped 6 bases from V and 2 bases from J, with 10 bases between.

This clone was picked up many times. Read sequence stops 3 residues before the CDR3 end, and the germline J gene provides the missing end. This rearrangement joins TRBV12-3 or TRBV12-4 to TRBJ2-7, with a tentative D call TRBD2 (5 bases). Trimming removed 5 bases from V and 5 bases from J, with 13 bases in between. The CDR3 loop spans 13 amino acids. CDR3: CASSGRGVHEQYF. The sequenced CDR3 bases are TGTGCCAGCAGTGGTCGGGGAGTCCACGAG.

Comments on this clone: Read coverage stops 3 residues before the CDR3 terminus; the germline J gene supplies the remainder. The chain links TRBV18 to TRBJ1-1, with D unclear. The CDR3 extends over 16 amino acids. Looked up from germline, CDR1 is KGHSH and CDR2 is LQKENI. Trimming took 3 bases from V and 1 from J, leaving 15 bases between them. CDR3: CASSPPLRGPNTEAFF. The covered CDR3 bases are TGTGCCAGCTCACCCCCTCTGAGAGGCCCGAACACTGAA.

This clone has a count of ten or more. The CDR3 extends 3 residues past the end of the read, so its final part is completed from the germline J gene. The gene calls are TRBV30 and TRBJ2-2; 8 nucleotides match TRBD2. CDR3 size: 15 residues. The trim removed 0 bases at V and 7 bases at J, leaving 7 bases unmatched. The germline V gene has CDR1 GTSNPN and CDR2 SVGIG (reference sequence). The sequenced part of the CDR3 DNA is TGTGCCTGGAGTGTCGGAGCGGGAGCATACGGGGAG. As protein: CAWSVGAGAYGE. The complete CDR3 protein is CAWSVGAGAYGELFF. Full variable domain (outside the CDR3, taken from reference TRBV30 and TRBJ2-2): SQTIHQWPATLVQPVGSPLSLECTVEGTSNPNLYWYRQAAGRGLQLLFYSVGIGQISSEVPQNLSASRPQDRQFILSSKKLLLSDSGFYLCAWSVGAGAYGELFFGEGSRLTVL.

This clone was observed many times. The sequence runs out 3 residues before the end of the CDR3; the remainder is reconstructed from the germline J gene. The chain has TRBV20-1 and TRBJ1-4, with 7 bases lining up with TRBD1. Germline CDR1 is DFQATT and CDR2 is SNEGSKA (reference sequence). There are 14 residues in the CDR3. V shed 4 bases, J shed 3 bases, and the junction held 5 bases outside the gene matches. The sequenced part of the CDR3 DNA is TGCAGTGCTACAGAGGGGGCCGCTAATGAAAAA. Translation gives CSATEGAANEK. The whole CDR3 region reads CSATEGAANEKLFF.

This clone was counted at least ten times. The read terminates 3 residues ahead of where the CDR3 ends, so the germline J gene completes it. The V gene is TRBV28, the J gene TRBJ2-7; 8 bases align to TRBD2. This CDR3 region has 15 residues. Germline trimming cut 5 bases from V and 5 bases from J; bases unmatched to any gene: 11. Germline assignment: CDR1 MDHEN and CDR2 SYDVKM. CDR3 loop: CASSLLAGTSHEQYF. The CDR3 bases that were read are TGTGCCAGCAGTCTGTTAGCGGGAACGTCCCACGAG.

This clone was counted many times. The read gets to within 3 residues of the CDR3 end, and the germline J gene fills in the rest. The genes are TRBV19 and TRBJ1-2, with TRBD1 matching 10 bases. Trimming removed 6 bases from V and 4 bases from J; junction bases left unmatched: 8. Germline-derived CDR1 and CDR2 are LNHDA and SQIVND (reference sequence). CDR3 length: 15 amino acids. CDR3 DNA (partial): TGTGCCAGTAGGGTCTGGACAGGGGGAAGCTATGGC. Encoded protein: CASRVWTGGSYG. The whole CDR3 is CASRVWTGGSYGYTF.

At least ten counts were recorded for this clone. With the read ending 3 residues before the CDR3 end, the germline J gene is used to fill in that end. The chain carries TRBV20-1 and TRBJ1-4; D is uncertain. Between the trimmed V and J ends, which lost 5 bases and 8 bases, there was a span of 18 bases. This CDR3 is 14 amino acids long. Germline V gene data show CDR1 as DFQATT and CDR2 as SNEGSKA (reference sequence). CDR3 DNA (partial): TGCAGTGCTCCCTGGACGGAGGCGGGAGAAAAA. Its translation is CSAPWTEAGEK. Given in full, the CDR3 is CSAPWTEAGEKLFF.

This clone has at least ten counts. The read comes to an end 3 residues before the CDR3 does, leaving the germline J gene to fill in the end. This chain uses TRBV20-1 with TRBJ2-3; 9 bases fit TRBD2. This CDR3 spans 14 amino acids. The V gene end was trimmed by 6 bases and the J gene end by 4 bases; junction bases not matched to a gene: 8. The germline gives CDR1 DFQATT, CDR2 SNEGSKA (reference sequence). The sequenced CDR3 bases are TGCAGTGCCCTGGCTAGCGGGAAATCAGATACG. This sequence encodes CSALASGKSDT. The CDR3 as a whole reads CSALASGKSDTQYF.

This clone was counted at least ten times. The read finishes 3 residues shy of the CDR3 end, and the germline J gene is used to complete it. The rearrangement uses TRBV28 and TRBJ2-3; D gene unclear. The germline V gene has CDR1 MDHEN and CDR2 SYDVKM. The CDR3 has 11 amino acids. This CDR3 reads CASSSLKPQYF. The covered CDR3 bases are TGTGCCAGCAGTTCCCTAAAGCCG.

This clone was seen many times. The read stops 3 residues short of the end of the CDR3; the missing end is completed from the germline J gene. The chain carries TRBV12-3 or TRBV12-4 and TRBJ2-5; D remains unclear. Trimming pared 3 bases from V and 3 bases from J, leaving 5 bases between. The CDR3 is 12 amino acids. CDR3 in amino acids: CASSFGKETQYF. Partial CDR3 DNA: TGTGCCAGCAGTTTCGGTAAAGAGACC.

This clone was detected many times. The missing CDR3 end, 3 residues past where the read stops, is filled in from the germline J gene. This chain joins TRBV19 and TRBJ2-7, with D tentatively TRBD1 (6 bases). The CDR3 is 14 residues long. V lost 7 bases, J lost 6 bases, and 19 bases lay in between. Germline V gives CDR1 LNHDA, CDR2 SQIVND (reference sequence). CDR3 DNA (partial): TGTGCCAGTAAGGAAACTTACCACAGGGCCGAG. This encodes CASKETYHRAE. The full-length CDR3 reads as CASKETYHRAEQYF. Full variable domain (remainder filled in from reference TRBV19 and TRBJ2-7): DGGITQSPKYLFRKEGQNVTLSCEQNLNHDAMYWYRQDPGQGLRLIYYSQIVNDFQKGDIAEGYSVSREKKESFPLTVTSAQKNPTAFYLCASKETYHRAEQYFGPGTRLTVT.

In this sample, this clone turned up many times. This CDR3 is CASSAPGAANTEAFF. The CDR3 DNA, read in part, is TGTGCCAGCAGCGCCCCAGGGGCCGCGAACACTGAA. The rearrangement uses TRBV7-9 and TRBJ1-1; TRBD1 might be the D (6 bases). The sequence runs out 3 residues before the end of the CDR3; the remainder is reconstructed from the germline J gene. The CDR3 has 15 residues. Germline assignment: CDR1 SEHNR and CDR2 FQNEAQ (reference sequence). Trimming shortened V by 5 bases and J by 1 base, and 14 bases separated the two germline ends. Looking up the rest from reference TRBV7-9 and TRBJ1-1 gives the full variable domain: DTGVSQNPRHKITKRGQNVTFRCDPISEHNRLYWYRQTLGQGPEFLTYFQNEAQLEKSRLLSDRFSAERPKGSFSTLEIQRTEQGDSAMYLCASSAPGAANTEAFFGQGTRLTVV.

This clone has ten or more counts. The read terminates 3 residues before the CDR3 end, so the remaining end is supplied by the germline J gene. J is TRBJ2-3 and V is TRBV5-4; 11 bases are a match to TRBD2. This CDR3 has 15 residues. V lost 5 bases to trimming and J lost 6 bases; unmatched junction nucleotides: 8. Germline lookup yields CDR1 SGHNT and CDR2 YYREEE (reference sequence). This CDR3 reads CASSLRLAGRDTQYF. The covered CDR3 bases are TGTGCCAGCAGTTTGAGACTAGCGGGAAGGGATACG.

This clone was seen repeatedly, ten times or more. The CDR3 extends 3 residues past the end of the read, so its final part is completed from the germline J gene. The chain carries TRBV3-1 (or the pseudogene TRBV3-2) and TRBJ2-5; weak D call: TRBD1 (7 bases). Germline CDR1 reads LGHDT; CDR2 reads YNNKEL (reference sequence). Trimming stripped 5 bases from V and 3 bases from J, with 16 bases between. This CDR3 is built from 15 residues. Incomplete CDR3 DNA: TGTGCCAGCAGCACCTCAGGGGGGCCGGAAGAGACC. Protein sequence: CASSTSGGPEET. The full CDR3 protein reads CASSTSGGPEETQYF.

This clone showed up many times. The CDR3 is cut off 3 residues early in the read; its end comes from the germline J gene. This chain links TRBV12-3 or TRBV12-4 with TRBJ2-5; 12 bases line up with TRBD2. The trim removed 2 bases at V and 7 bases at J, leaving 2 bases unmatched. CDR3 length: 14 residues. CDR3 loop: CASSLSTSGRTQYF. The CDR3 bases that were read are TGTGCCAGCAGTTTATCGACTAGCGGGAGGACC.

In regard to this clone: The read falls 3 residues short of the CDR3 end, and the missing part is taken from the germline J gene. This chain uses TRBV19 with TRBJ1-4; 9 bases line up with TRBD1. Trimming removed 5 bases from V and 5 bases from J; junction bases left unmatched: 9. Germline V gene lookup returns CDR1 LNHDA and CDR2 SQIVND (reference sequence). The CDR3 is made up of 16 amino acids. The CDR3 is CASSGLPGQGNEKLFF. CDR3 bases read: TGTGCCAGTAGTGGTCTCCCGGGACAGGGAAATGAAAAA.

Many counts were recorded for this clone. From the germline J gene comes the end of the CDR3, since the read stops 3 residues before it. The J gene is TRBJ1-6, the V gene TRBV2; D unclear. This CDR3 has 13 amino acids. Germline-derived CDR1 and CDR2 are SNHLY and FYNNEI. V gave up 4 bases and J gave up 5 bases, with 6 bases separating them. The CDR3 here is CASSASDNSPLHF. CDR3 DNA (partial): TGTGCCAGCAGTGCGTCGGATAATTCACCC.

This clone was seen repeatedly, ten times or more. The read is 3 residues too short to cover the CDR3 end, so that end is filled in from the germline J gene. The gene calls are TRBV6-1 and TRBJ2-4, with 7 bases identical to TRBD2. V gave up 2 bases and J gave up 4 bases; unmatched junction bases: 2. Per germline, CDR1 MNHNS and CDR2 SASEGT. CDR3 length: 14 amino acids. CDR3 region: CASSESGLKNIQYF. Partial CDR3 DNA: TGTGCCAGCAGTGAATCGGGACTAAAAAACATT.

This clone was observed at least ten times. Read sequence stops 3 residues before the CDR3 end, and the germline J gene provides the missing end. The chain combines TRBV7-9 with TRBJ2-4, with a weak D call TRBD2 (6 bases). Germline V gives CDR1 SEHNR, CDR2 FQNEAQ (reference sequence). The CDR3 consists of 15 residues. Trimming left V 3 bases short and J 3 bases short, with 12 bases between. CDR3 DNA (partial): TGTGCCAGCAGCTTCCAGGGACTCGGCAAAAACATT. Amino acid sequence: CASSFQGLGKNI. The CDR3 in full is CASSFQGLGKNIQYF.

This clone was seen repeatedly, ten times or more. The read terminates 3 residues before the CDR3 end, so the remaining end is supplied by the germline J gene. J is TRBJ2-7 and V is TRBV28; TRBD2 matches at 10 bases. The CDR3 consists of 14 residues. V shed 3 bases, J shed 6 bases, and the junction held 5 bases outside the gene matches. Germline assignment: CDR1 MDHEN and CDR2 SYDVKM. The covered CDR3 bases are TGTGCCAGCAGTTTGGGAGCGGGGGGGCTCGAG. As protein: CASSLGAGGLE. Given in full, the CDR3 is CASSLGAGGLEQYF.

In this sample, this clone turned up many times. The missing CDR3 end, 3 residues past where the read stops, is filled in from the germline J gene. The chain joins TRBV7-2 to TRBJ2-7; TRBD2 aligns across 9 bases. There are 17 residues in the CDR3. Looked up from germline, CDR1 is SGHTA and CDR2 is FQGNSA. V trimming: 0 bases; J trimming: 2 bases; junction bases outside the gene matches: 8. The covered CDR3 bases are TGTGCCAGCAGCTTAGCTGGAGGGGCTAGCGGGGCCTACGAG. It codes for CASSLAGGASGAYE. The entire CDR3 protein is CASSLAGGASGAYEQYF.

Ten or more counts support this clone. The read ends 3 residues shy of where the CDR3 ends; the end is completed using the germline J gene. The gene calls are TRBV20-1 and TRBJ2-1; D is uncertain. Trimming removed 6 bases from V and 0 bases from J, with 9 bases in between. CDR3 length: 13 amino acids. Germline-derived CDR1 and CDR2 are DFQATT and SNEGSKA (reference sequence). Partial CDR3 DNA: TGCAGTGCAATGCAGAGCTCCTACAATGAG. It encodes CSAMQSSYNE. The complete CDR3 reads CSAMQSSYNEQFF.

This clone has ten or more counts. The part of the CDR3 DNA that was read is TGTGCCAGCAGCCCGTGGACAGGTTTCTACGAG. It codes for CASSPWTGFYE. The full CDR3 protein is CASSPWTGFYEQYF. This chain uses TRBV5-6 with TRBJ2-7; 7 positions agree with TRBD1. The read comes to an end 3 residues before the CDR3 does, leaving the germline J gene to fill in the end. This CDR3 has 14 amino acids. V trimming: 4 bases; J trimming: 3 bases; junction bases outside the gene matches: 7. CDR1 is SGHDT, CDR2 YYEEEE, per germline.

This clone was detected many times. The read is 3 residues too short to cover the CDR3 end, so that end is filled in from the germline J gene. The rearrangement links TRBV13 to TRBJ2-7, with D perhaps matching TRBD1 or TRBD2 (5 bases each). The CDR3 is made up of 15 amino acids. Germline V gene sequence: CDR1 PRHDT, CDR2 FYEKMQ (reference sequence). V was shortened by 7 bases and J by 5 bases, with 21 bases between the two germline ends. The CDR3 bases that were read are TGTGCCAGCAAGGGGTTGACGGACGGGAAGAACGAG. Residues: CASKGLTDGKNE. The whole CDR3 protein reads CASKGLTDGKNEQYF.

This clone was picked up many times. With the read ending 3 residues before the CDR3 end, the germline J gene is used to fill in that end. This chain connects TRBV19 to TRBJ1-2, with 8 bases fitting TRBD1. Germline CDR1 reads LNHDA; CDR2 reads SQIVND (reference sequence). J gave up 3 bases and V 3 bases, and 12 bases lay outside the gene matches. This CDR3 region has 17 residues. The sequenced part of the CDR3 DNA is TGTGCCAGTAGTATTGGGGACAGGCAGTTTCCGGACTATGGC. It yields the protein CASSIGDRQFPDYG. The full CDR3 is CASSIGDRQFPDYGYTF.